Presented here are 23 T cell receptor beta chains from one specimen sequenced in a study of blood T cell repertoires in COVID-19. Some clones are missing from TCRdb's copy, which holds only in-frame ones; the method was immunoSEQ multiplex PCR. The sample records fewer than 200,000 clones, over 60% being singletons. The sequenced material came from peripheral blood. The receptors originated from an elderly woman with acute or convalescent COVID-19.

This clone has at least ten counts. This chain joins TRBV11-2 and TRBJ1-2; D possibly corresponds to TRBD1 (5 bases). Germline V gene lookup returns CDR1 SGHAT and CDR2 FQNNGV. The germline V and J ends were trimmed by 0 bases and 4 bases, with 9 bases remaining between them. This CDR3 is 14 amino acids long. Written as DNA, the CDR3 is TGTGCCAGCAGCTTAGATCGCCAGGGCTATGGCTACACCTTC. Protein: CASSLDRQGYGYTF.

V is TRBV4-2 and J is TRBJ1-3; perhaps TRBD1 as D (5 bases). The CDR3 runs 16 residues. Trimming removed 6 bases at V and 2 bases at J, with 17 bases between. Germline CDR1 reads LGHNA; CDR2 reads YNFKEQ. In DNA form, the CDR3 reads TGTGCCAGCAGAGAATCGGACACCTGGGCTGGAAACACCATATATTTT. Translated: CASRESDTWAGNTIYF.

Of note for this clone: Other DNA variants within this sample encode the same CDR3. The chain links TRBV5-1 to TRBJ2-3; unclear D gene. The V end was cut by 4 bases, the J end by 6 bases, with 6 bases between. The germline V gene encodes CDR1 SGHRS and CDR2 YFSETQ. The CDR3 has 11 amino acids. The DNA for the CDR3 is TGCGCCAGCAGCGAGACTGATACGCAGTATTTT. This gives the protein CASSETDTQYF.

Here the CDR3 reads CASRVDSLSYEQYF. Here the CDR3 DNA reads TGTGCCAGCAGGGTGGACAGCCTCTCCTACGAGCAGTACTTC. The chain carries TRBV2 and TRBJ2-7; D may be TRBD1 (6 bases). V lost 6 bases to trimming and J lost 0 bases, with 12 bases between them. Germline V gene sequence: CDR1 SNHLY, CDR2 FYNNEI. The CDR3 has 14 residues.

CDR3 sequence: CASTGTGTEAFF. CDR3 nucleotides: TGTGCCAGCACCGGGACAGGGACTGAAGCTTTCTTT. The V call is TRBV6-5, the J call TRBJ1-1; 9 nucleotides line up with TRBD1. This CDR3 is built from 12 residues. Germline CDR1 is MNHEY and CDR2 is SVGAGI. Trimming took 7 bases from V and 5 from J; bases not matched to a gene: 2.

The chain combines TRBV21-1 with TRBJ2-7; TRBD2, as called in the table, went unchecked against the DNA. TRBV21-1 is a recognized pseudogene. CDR3 length equals 14 residues. The CDR3 loop is CASSQSPGLNEQYF. The CDR3 DNA is TGTGCCAGCAGCCAAAGCCCGGGTCTCAACGAGCAGTACTTC.

This chain connects TRBV6-4 to TRBJ2-1, with 15 bases that match TRBD2. V dropped 4 bases and J dropped 10; count of bases not matched to a gene: 5. The CDR3 runs 15 residues. Germline V gene sequence: CDR1 MRHNA, CDR2 SNTAGT. This CDR3 reads CASSGTSGRGSEQFF. The CDR3 nucleotides are TGTGCCAGCAGTGGGACTAGCGGGAGGGGTTCGGAGCAGTTCTTC.

V is TRBV7-9 and J is TRBJ1-5; D is unresolved. With 2 bases removed from V and 5 bases from J, the gap between germline ends came to 7 bases. The CDR3 runs 13 residues. The germline V gene encodes CDR1 SEHNR and CDR2 FQNEAQ (reference sequence). The CDR3 DNA sequence: TGTGCCAGCAGCTTACAGGAAGATCAGCCCCAGCATTTT. Translating it yields CASSLQEDQPQHF.

The chain carries TRBV4-1 and TRBJ1-2; D gene uncertain. The CDR3 loop spans 12 amino acids. CDR1 and CDR2 (germline): MGHRA, YSYEKL. Trimming left V 0 bases short and J 8 bases short, with 7 bases between. Written as DNA, the CDR3 is TGCGCCAGCAGCCAAGATACAGAAGGCTACACCTTC. Residues: CASSQDTEGYTF.

V gene TRBV19 combines with J gene TRBJ1-1, with D perhaps TRBD1 (5 bases). The germline V gene encodes CDR1 LNHDA and CDR2 SQIVND (reference sequence). The ends were cut back, 5 bases at V and 1 base at J, with 14 bases in the middle. The CDR3 extends over 15 amino acids. The CDR3 region has the DNA TGTGCCAGTAGTCCCGGTTTTGGGGCGAACACTGAAGCTTTCTTT. It is translated as CASSPGFGANTEAFF.

The chain recombines TRBV27 with TRBJ2-7; a possible D gene is TRBD2 (7 bases). This CDR3 is 15 amino acids long. The germline CDR1 and CDR2 sequences are MNHEY and SMNVEV (reference sequence). Trimming pared 9 bases from V and 3 bases from J, leaving 21 bases between. The CDR3 DNA sequence: TGTGCCAGTGGATTGGGGGGGCAATATTTCTACGAGCAGTACTTC. It yields the protein CASGLGGQYFYEQYF.

The rearrangement uses TRBV5-5 and TRBJ1-5, with D unresolved. This CDR3 is 15 amino acids long. Germline assignment: CDR1 SGHKS and CDR2 YYEKEE (reference sequence). V lost 0 bases to trimming and J lost 8 bases, with 15 bases between them. CDR3 in amino acids: CASSLVGNKGEPQHF. Here the CDR3 DNA reads TGTGCCAGCAGCTTGGTCGGGAATAAGGGAGAGCCCCAGCATTTT.

This chain links TRBV6-5 with TRBJ1-3, with 7 bases lining up with TRBD1. Trimming took 7 bases from V and 0 from J; bases not matched to a gene: 3. Germline V CDR1 and CDR2: MNHEY, SVGAGI. The CDR3 is made up of 14 amino acids. CDR3 amino acids: CASTRDSSGNTIYF. As DNA, the CDR3 is TGTGCCAGCACTAGGGACAGCTCTGGAAACACCATATATTTT.

This chain uses TRBV27 with TRBJ2-2; TRBD1 agrees at 9 bases. Germline CDR1 reads MNHEY; CDR2 reads SMNVEV (reference sequence). Losses at the gene ends were 6 bases for V and 4 bases for J; bases not matched to a gene: 9. The CDR3 extends over 16 amino acids. The CDR3 DNA is TGTGCCAGCAGGAAACACGGACAGGGGAGCACCGGGGAGCTGTTTTTT. Protein sequence: CASRKHGQGSTGELFF.

The chain joins TRBV20-1 to TRBJ2-7; D remains ambiguous. Germline V CDR1 and CDR2: DFQATT, SNEGSKA (reference sequence). The germline V and J ends were trimmed by 3 bases and 2 bases, with 14 bases remaining between them. The CDR3 totals 14 residues. The CDR3 coding sequence is TGCAGTGCTAGTACGTTCGGCGGAACCTACGAGCAGTACTTC. Translation gives CSASTFGGTYEQYF.

This clone has more than one count but fewer than ten. V usage is TRBV20-1 and J usage is TRBJ2-1, with TRBD2 matching 11 bases. The ends lost 3 bases at V and 4 bases at J; junction bases unmatched: 5. This CDR3 is 15 amino acids long. Germline-derived CDR1 and CDR2 are DFQATT and SNEGSKA (reference sequence). The CDR3 coding sequence is TGCAGTGCTAGTTTGACTAGCGGGGCATACAATGAGCAGTTCTTC. Translated: CSASLTSGAYNEQFF.

V and J are TRBV19 and TRBJ2-1, with 8 bases aligning to TRBD2. J gave up 6 bases and V 0 bases, and 7 bases lay outside the gene matches. Germline V gives CDR1 LNHDA, CDR2 SQIVND (reference sequence). The CDR3 covers 16 residues. CDR3 amino acids: CASSIDKSGSFNEQFF. CDR3 coding DNA: TGTGCCAGTAGTATAGATAAAAGCGGGAGCTTCAATGAGCAGTTCTTC.

The chain couples TRBV2 to TRBJ1-1; D unresolved. Germline loops: CDR1 SNHLY, CDR2 FYNNEI. V lost 8 bases and J 1 base, leaving 11 bases between the germline ends. This CDR3 region has 13 residues. The CDR3 DNA reads as TGTGCCAGCGCTGGCCAAAAGAACACTGAAGCTTTCTTT. Its translation is CASAGQKNTEAFF.

This clone came up a few times. The chain couples TRBV19 to TRBJ1-5; 7 nucleotides align to TRBD1. Germline CDR1 reads LNHDA; CDR2 reads SQIVND (reference sequence). V trimming: 11 bases; J trimming: 4 bases; junction bases outside the gene matches: 11. The CDR3 is made up of 14 amino acids. The CDR3 bases are TGTGCCGCCAAAAGTGGGACAGCTAATCAGCCCCAGCATTTT. This sequence encodes CAAKSGTANQPQHF.

In its sample, this clone was seen a few times. The V gene is TRBV19, the J gene TRBJ1-2; D remains ambiguous. Per the germline V gene, CDR1 is LNHDA and CDR2 is SQIVND (reference sequence). V lost 3 bases to trimming and J lost 8 bases, with 25 bases between them. The CDR3 loop spans 17 amino acids. The DNA for the CDR3 is TGTGCCAGTAGTATTACCCAAAGCAGGAGGATTTTTGGGGGCTACACCTTC. It codes for CASSITQSRRIFGGYTF.

The V call is TRBV27, the J call TRBJ2-2; 9 bases agree with TRBD1. The junction had 6 bases not matched to a gene; V was cut back by 10 bases and J by 3 bases. The germline gives CDR1 MNHEY, CDR2 SMNVEV (reference sequence). The CDR3 covers 14 residues. The CDR3 bases are TGTGCCACCGGGACAGGGTATCACACCGGGGAGCTGTTTTTT. Amino acid sequence: CATGTGYHTGELFF.

Concerning this clone: The same CDR3 is also encoded by other DNA sequences in this sample. The CDR3 loop is CASSFGTGGYEQYF. CDR3 DNA sequence: TGTGCCAGCAGCTTCGGGACAGGAGGCTACGAGCAGTACTTC. This chain uses TRBV7-2 with TRBJ2-7, with 8 bases aligning to TRBD1. Germline V gives CDR1 SGHTA, CDR2 FQGNSA. This CDR3 comprises 14 residues. J was trimmed by 3 bases and V by 3 bases; bases with no gene match: 4.

The chain employs TRBV9 and TRBJ2-7, with 8 positions matching TRBD1. The V gene's germline CDR1 is SGDLS and CDR2 YYNGEE. V trimming: 3 bases; J trimming: 5 bases; junction bases outside the gene matches: 10. This CDR3 comprises 15 residues. As DNA, the CDR3 is TGTGCCAGCAGCGAGCGTCAGGGGGCGCGGGACGAGCAGTACTTC. Translated, it gives CASSERQGARDEQYF.